This passage covers 18 T cell receptor beta chains from one sample sequenced in a study of OX40 agonist ivuxolimab in advanced cancers. Some clones are missing from TCRdb's copy, which holds only in-frame ones; the method was immunoSEQ multiplex PCR. The table shows 90,000 to 150,000 clones, with 80% to 90% occurring only once. This material consisted of CD4+ or CD8+ T cells sorted from blood, taken in a trial of the OX40 agonist ivuxolimab. The receptor set was obtained from an adult with an advanced solid tumor such as melanoma, head and neck, liver or kidney cancer.

The rearrangement joins TRBV19 to TRBJ2-3, with TRBD2 as a possible D gene (5 bases). CDR3 length: 15 residues. V lost 0 bases to trimming and J lost 3 bases, with 10 bases between them. Germline V gene lookup returns CDR1 LNHDA and CDR2 SQIVND (reference sequence). CDR3 loop: CASSIDSDSTDTQYF. The CDR3 bases are TGTGCCAGTAGTATAGATTCGGACTCGACAGATACGCAGTATTTT.

V gene TRBV4-2 combines with J gene TRBJ1-1; 8 nucleotides align to TRBD1. Germline-derived CDR1 and CDR2 are LGHNA and YNFKEQ. With 0 bases clipped from V and 9 bases from J, the junction kept 9 bases outside the gene matches. The CDR3 length is 15 residues. CDR3 DNA: TGTGCCAGCAGCCAAGAGGGGCCAGGGGGCGCGAAAGCTTTCTTT. It specifies CASSQEGPGGAKAFF.

This clone was counted once. The chain couples TRBV10-3 to TRBJ1-2; D may be TRBD1 (6 bases). V gave up 8 bases and J gave up 2 bases, with 18 bases separating them. The germline V gene encodes CDR1 ENHRY and CDR2 SYGVKD. The CDR3 loop spans 15 amino acids. Here the CDR3 DNA reads TGTGCCATCGGGACCGGGGGGCAAGCCAACTATGGCTACACCTTC. Amino acid sequence: CAIGTGGQANYGYTF.

CDR3 sequence (DNA): TGCGCCAGCAGCCAAGGTCGGGGCCAGGGGGCAGATACGCAGTATTTT. This translates into CASSQGRGQGADTQYF. The chain combines TRBV4-1 with TRBJ2-3; 7 positions agree with TRBD1. The junction had 8 bases not matched to a gene; V was cut back by 1 base and J by 4 bases. This CDR3 has 16 amino acids. Germline CDR1 and CDR2: MGHRA and YSYEKL.

The CDR3 loop reads CASSLVYNEQFF. The CDR3 DNA reads as TGTGCCAGCAGCTTGGTTTACAATGAGCAGTTCTTC. The chain recombines TRBV5-4 with TRBJ2-1; the D is unclear. V lost 0 bases and J lost 4, with 2 bases in between. This CDR3 comprises 12 residues. The germline gives CDR1 SGHNT, CDR2 YYREEE (reference sequence).

The V and J genes are TRBV11-3 and TRBJ2-7; 10 bases are a match to TRBD1. This CDR3 has 15 residues. With 1 base clipped from V and 3 bases from J, the junction kept 3 bases outside the gene matches. Germline V gives CDR1 SGHNT, CDR2 YENEEA. CDR3 in amino acids: CASSLGGTGVYEQYF. The CDR3 nucleotides are TGTGCCAGCAGCTTAGGAGGGACAGGGGTCTACGAGCAGTACTTC.

The chain couples TRBV28 to TRBJ2-5; the match to TRBD2 covers 7 bases. This CDR3 region has 13 residues. V lost 7 bases to trimming and J lost 5 bases; unmatched junction nucleotides: 7. The germline CDR1 and CDR2 sequences are MDHEN and SYDVKM. The CDR3 spells CASTLIGRETQYF. DNA for the CDR3: TGTGCCAGCACCCTGATCGGGAGGGAGACCCAGTACTTC.

The rearrangement links TRBV7-9 to TRBJ1-2; the D is unclear. CDR3 length equals 13 residues. The V end lost 5 bases, the J end lost 5 bases, and 12 bases lay between the germline ends. Germline V gene lookup returns CDR1 SEHNR and CDR2 FQNEAQ (reference sequence). As DNA, the CDR3 is TGTGCCAGCAGCGCCATTAGTTCGTATGGCTACACCTTC. Its protein is CASSAISSYGYTF.

V is TRBV30 and J is TRBJ1-1; D is possibly TRBD1 (6 bases). V was clipped by 2 bases and J by 4 bases, with 11 bases between them. The CDR3 length is 13 residues. Germline CDR1 GTSNPN, CDR2 SVGIG (reference sequence). For the CDR3, the DNA is TGTGCCTGGAGTAGGGGAGGGGGCACTGAAGCTTTCTTT. Its translation: CAWSRGGGTEAFF.

The chain employs TRBV19 and TRBJ1-5, with D unclear. CDR3 size: 13 residues. Per germline, CDR1 LNHDA and CDR2 SQIVND (reference sequence). V dropped 7 bases and J dropped 0 bases, with 7 bases sitting between them. This CDR3 reads CASTLHSNQPQHF. The CDR3 DNA follows: TGTGCCAGTACCTTACATAGCAATCAGCCCCAGCATTTT.

Notes on this clone: The same CDR3 also results from other DNA sequences found in this sample. This chain uses TRBV27 with TRBJ2-5, with a weak D call TRBD2 (6 bases). This CDR3 spans 14 amino acids. The germline V and J ends were trimmed by 5 bases and 1 base, with 11 bases remaining between them. Germline V gives CDR1 MNHEY, CDR2 SMNVEV (reference sequence). The CDR3 loop is CASSPRRGQETQYF. Here the CDR3 DNA reads TGTGCCAGCAGTCCCCGGCGGGGCCAAGAGACCCAGTACTTC.

The chain joins TRBV7-2 to TRBJ2-5, with D possibly TRBD1 on 7 matching bases. CDR1 SGHTA and CDR2 FQGNSA come from the germline V gene. The ends were cut back, 3 bases at V and 4 bases at J, with 12 bases in the middle. This CDR3 region has 14 residues. This CDR3 reads CASSLRRGRETQYF. DNA of the CDR3: TGTGCCAGCAGCTTGAGGAGGGGGCGAGAGACCCAGTACTTC.

This chain uses TRBV6-6 with TRBJ2-7, with 8 positions matching TRBD1. The V gene end was trimmed by 8 bases and the J gene end by 2 bases; junction bases not matched to a gene: 11. The V gene's germline CDR1 is MNHNY and CDR2 SVGAGI (reference sequence). The CDR3 runs to 15 residues. The CDR3 loop reads CASRPRQGLTYEQYF. The CDR3 DNA is TGTGCCAGCCGGCCTCGACAGGGGCTTACCTACGAGCAGTACTTC.

The CDR3 region is CASSLDAGQPQHF. CDR3 sequence (DNA): TGTGCCAGCAGCTTAGACGCCGGTCAGCCCCAGCATTTT. This chain connects TRBV7-2 to TRBJ1-5; D is ambiguous. The CDR3 is 13 residues long. Germline values: CDR1 SGHTA, CDR2 FQGNSA. Trimming took off 1 base at V and 6 bases at J, with 7 bases between the two ends. Drawing the rest from reference TRBV7-2 and TRBJ1-5, the complete variable domain is GAGVSQSPSNKVTEKGKDVELRCDPISGHTALYWYRQSLGQGLEFLIYFQGNSAPDKSGLPSDRFSAERTGGSVSTLTIQRTQQEDSAVYLCASSLDAGQPQHFGDGTRLSIL.

The V and J genes are TRBV6-1 and TRBJ2-5; 10 bases align to TRBD2. CDR3 size: 16 residues. V trimming: 2 bases; J trimming: 5 bases; junction bases outside the gene matches: 8. The germline CDR1 and CDR2 sequences are MNHNS and SASEGT. The CDR3 DNA reads TGTGCCAGCAGTGAATCCCTAGCGGGGGTTCACGAGACCCAGTACTTC. Encoded protein: CASSESLAGVHETQYF.

The V gene is TRBV19, the J gene TRBJ2-3; D uncertain. Germline-derived CDR1 and CDR2 are LNHDA and SQIVND (reference sequence). The germline V and J ends were trimmed by 3 bases and 2 bases, with 9 bases remaining between them. This CDR3 contains 14 residues. The CDR3 DNA reads as TGTGCCAGTAGTATCCGGACGATCACAGATACGCAGTATTTT. Protein: CASSIRTITDTQYF.

The chain uses TRBV6-5 and TRBJ1-3; D gene ambiguous. This CDR3 spans 16 amino acids. Germline lookup yields CDR1 MNHEY and CDR2 SVGAGI. With 4 bases removed from V and 4 bases from J, the gap between germline ends came to 17 bases. The DNA for the CDR3 is TGTGCCAGCAGTTTCTCTCTCCCGGAATCGGGAAACACCATATATTTT. Its translation: CASSFSLPESGNTIYF.

This chain joins TRBV28 and TRBJ2-3; D call uncertain. This CDR3 comprises 12 residues. Between the trimmed V and J ends, which lost 5 bases and 1 base, there was a span of 4 bases. The V gene's germline CDR1 is MDHEN and CDR2 SYDVKM. The CDR3 protein is CASSKGTDTQYF. The CDR3 coding sequence is TGTGCCAGCAGTAAGGGCACAGATACGCAGTATTTT.